This T cell receptor beta chain stems from a study of blood T cell repertoires in COVID-19. V was pared by 2 bases and J by 3 bases, with 2 bases of the junction left unmatched. This CDR3 is built from 14 residues. Germline V CDR1 and CDR2: SNHLY, FYNNEI. Method: immunoSEQ multiplex PCR; TCRdb's copy keeps in-frame clones and lacks some. The sample records around 130,000 clones, about 81% being singletons. This TCR derives from a man aged 40-49 years with acute COVID-19. The sequencing sample was made of PBMCs or T cells enriched from blood (not recorded which). This rearrangement joins TRBV2 to TRBJ2-7, with TRBD1 matching over 9 bases. The CDR3 nucleotides read TGTGCCAGCAGTGAAAGGGACAGGGTCTACGAGCAGTACTTC. The encoded protein is CASSERDRVYEQYF. Based on the CDR3 plus reference TRBV2 and TRBJ2-7, the full variable domain is EPEVTQTPSHQVTQMGQEVILRCVPISNHLYFYWYRQILGQKVEFLVSFYNNEISEKSEIFDDQFSVERPDGSNFTLKIRSTKLEDSAMYFCASSERDRVYEQYFGPGTRLTVT.